This passage covers 21 T cell receptor beta chains from one sample sequenced in a study of spatial heterogeneity in lung cancer. No cognate antigen is known for these TCRs. Each CDR3 protein is one row after TCRdb ran MiXCR on the 5' RACE reads. The sample holds about 3,900 distinct CDR3 sequences; about 4% are singletons and the top ten take approximately 50%. Time point defined: sample taken at primary tumor resection. General study points: Expanded alpha and beta TCR counts within tumors tracked tumor mutation counts.

The material was lung tumor tissue, obtained at surgery. These receptor sequences come from a male donor with early-stage non-small cell lung cancer.

In this sample, this clonotype is medium-sized. It is likely a read error, because the conserved phenylalanine at the end of the CDR3 is missing. DNA for the CDR3: TGTGCCAGCAGCCCCCGACAGGGCCATGAGCAGTTCTCC. The encoded protein is CASSPRQGHEQFS. The rearrangement links TRBV6-5 to TRBJ2-1; 7 bases align to TRBD1. The CDR3 spans 13 residues. Germline V CDR1 and CDR2: MNHEY, SVGAGI. The V segment lost 6 bases and the J segment 8 bases; nucleotides outside the gene matches: 7.

In this sample, this clonotype turned up many times. CDR3: CASSFVGGTDTQYF. The CDR3 coding sequence is TGTGCCAGCAGTTTCGTGGGGGGCACAGATACGCAGTATTTT. The chain recombines TRBV28 with TRBJ2-3; D may match TRBD1 or TRBD2 (5 bases each). Germline loops: CDR1 MDHEN, CDR2 SYDVKM. V was shortened by 3 bases and J by 1 base, with 8 bases between the two germline ends. This CDR3 has 14 amino acids.

Judged by abundance, this clonotype is medium-sized (0.01 to 0.1%). The rearrangement uses TRBV12-3 or TRBV12-4 and TRBJ2-2; no firm D call. With 6 bases removed from V and 5 bases from J, the gap between germline ends came to 10 bases. This CDR3 is built from 13 residues. This CDR3 is CASSPSLTGELFF. The CDR3 nucleotides are TGTGCCAGCAGCCCCTCACTGACCGGGGAGCTGTTTTTT.

This clonotype was recorded at least ten times. The junction and the germline gene differ at one end; a read error may be behind it. Here the CDR3 DNA reads TGTGCCAGCAGCCAAGAGGGAAGACTTCCACGCTTC. Translation gives CASSQEGRLPRF. V gene TRBV3-1 combines with J gene TRBJ1-2, with D hard to call. CDR3 size: 12 residues. Germline V CDR1 and CDR2: LGHDT, YNNKEL (reference sequence).

This clonotype was detected many times. The V call is TRBV20-1, the J call TRBJ1-5; D is ambiguous. The CDR3 covers 15 residues. Trimming removed 3 bases from V and 4 bases from J, with 16 bases in between. CDR1 is DFQATT, CDR2 SNEGSKA, per germline (reference sequence). The CDR3 protein is CSASPAGIQNQPQHF. The CDR3 DNA is TGCAGTGCTAGTCCAGCCGGGATTCAAAATCAGCCCCAGCATTTT.

This clonotype was seen a handful of times. In nucleotides, the CDR3 is TGTGCCAGCAAAGGATCCTCTGGGGCCAACGTCCTGACTTTC. Protein product: CASKGSSGANVLTF. The chain recombines TRBV27 with TRBJ2-6; unclear D gene. V was cut by 7 bases and J by 0 bases, with 7 bases left in between. This CDR3 is 14 amino acids long. CDR1 and CDR2 (germline): MNHEY, SMNVEV (reference sequence). Full variable domain (remainder filled in from reference TRBV27 and TRBJ2-6): EAQVTQNPRYLITVTGKKLTVTCSQNMNHEYMSWYRQDPGLGLRQIYYSMNVEVTDKGDVPEGYKVSRKEKRNFPLILESPSPNQTSLYFCASKGSSGANVLTFGAGSRLTVL.

By share, this clonotype counts as medium-sized. The chain recombines TRBV9 with TRBJ2-2, with a tentative D call TRBD1 (5 bases). Germline V gene lookup returns CDR1 SGDLS and CDR2 YYNGEE. V lost 2 bases and J 3 bases, leaving 8 bases between the germline ends. The CDR3 has 14 amino acids. The CDR3 here is CASSVAGYTGELFF. The CDR3 bases are TGTGCCAGCAGCGTGGCAGGGTACACCGGGGAGCTGTTTTTT.

In this sample, this clonotype is medium-sized (0.01 to 0.1%). This chain joins TRBV12-3 or TRBV12-4 and TRBJ1-5; a weak D match, TRBD1 (5 bases). V was cut by 5 bases and J by 14 bases, with 25 bases left in between. The CDR3 covers 15 residues. CDR3 sequence (DNA): TGTGCCAGCAGTAGTAGCCGGGACCCCCTGGAGCATGAGCATTTT. It translates to CASSSSRDPLEHEHF.

By sample share, this clonotype is medium-sized (0.01 to 0.1%). J is TRBJ2-2 and V is TRBV5-1; unclear D gene. With 0 bases removed from V and 1 base from J, the gap between germline ends came to 4 bases. The V gene's germline CDR1 is SGHRS and CDR2 YFSETQ. The CDR3 is 14 residues long. The CDR3 nucleotides are TGCGCCAGCAGCTTGGACGGGAACACCGGGGAGCTGTTTTTT. It encodes CASSLDGNTGELFF.

Within the sample, this clonotype is medium-sized (0.01 to 0.1%). The genes are TRBV7-2 and TRBJ1-5; TRBD1 matches 12 bases. Germline V lookup: CDR1 SGHTA, CDR2 FQGNSA. The CDR3 has 16 amino acids. V dropped 5 bases and J dropped 7; count of bases not matched to a gene: 9. CDR3 coding DNA: TGTGCCAGCAGCCCAGGGACAGGGGGCGGGTGGCAGCCCCAGCATTTT. Translation gives CASSPGTGGGWQPQHF.

This clonotype was recorded many times. The gene calls are TRBV28 and TRBJ2-1; no clear D. The CDR3 consists of 13 residues. In germline, CDR1 is MDHEN, CDR2 SYDVKM. V lost 10 bases to trimming and J lost 0 bases, with 10 bases between them. The CDR3 bases are TGTGCCATCAACAGCCCCTCCTACAATGAGCAGTTCTTC. It yields the protein CAINSPSYNEQFF.

This clonotype has a count of ten or more. The V call is TRBV2, the J call TRBJ2-5; D is possibly TRBD2 (8 bases). V was trimmed by 4 bases and J by 4 bases, leaving 19 bases between them. Per the germline V gene, CDR1 is SNHLY and CDR2 is FYNNEI. The CDR3 sequence is 16 residues long. The CDR3 spells CASSAGGGGGRETQYF. In nucleotides, the CDR3 is TGTGCCAGCAGTGCGGGAGGGGGCGGCGGGAGAGAGACCCAGTACTTC. Full variable domain (missing parts from reference TRBV2 and TRBJ2-5): EPEVTQTPSHQVTQMGQEVILRCVPISNHLYFYWYRQILGQKVEFLVSFYNNEISEKSEIFDDQFSVERPDGSNFTLKIRSTKLEDSAMYFCASSAGGGGGRETQYFGPGTRLLVL.

This clonotype qualifies as medium-sized. The rearrangement links TRBV7-2 to TRBJ2-1; no clear D. The V end lost 0 bases, the J end lost 7 bases, and 10 bases lay between the germline ends. Germline loops: CDR1 SGHTA, CDR2 FQGNSA. This CDR3 is 14 amino acids long. CDR3 in amino acids: CASSLAVEANEQFF. Written as DNA, the CDR3 is TGTGCCAGCAGCTTAGCTGTCGAAGCAAATGAGCAGTTCTTC.

This chain joins TRBV10-2 and TRBJ2-2; perhaps TRBD1 as D (6 bases). V shed 5 bases and J shed 9 bases, with 16 bases lying between them. This CDR3 has 14 residues. Germline loops: CDR1 WSHSY, CDR2 SAAADI. The CDR3 nucleotides read TGCGCCAGCAGTCGACAGGCGCAGGGCTGGGAGCTGTTTTTT. Its translation: CASSRQAQGWELFF.

By proportion, this clonotype is medium-sized. This chain joins TRBV6-5 and TRBJ2-7, with TRBD1 matching over 11 bases. With 5 bases clipped from V and 6 bases from J, the junction kept 15 bases outside the gene matches. The CDR3 has 17 amino acids. Germline CDR1 reads MNHEY; CDR2 reads SVGAGI. The CDR3 loop is CASSKQTTGTGGFEQYV. CDR3 sequence (DNA): TGTGCCAGCAGTAAACAGACGACCGGGACAGGGGGTTTCGAGCAGTACGTC.

This clonotype was observed many times. The gene calls are TRBV7-9 and TRBJ2-1, with a possible D match to TRBD2 (7 bases). The germline gives CDR1 SEHNR, CDR2 FQNEAQ (reference sequence). Between the trimmed V and J ends, which lost 4 bases and 7 bases, there was a span of 20 bases. The CDR3 contains 16 residues. The CDR3 DNA sequence: TGTGCCAGCAGCTCCTGGGAGGGGGAAAGTAGGAATGAGCAGTTCTTC. Translation gives CASSSWEGESRNEQFF. The entire variable domain, with the rest obtained from reference TRBV7-9 and TRBJ2-1, is as follows: DTGVSQNPRHKITKRGQNVTFRCDPISEHNRLYWYRQTLGQGPEFLTYFQNEAQLEKSRLLSDRFSAERPKGSFSTLEIQRTEQGDSAMYLCASSSWEGESRNEQFFGPGTRLTVL.

This clonotype has a count of ten or more. The CDR3 sequence is CASSYGLADYNEQFF. CDR3 nucleotide sequence: TGCGCCAGCAGCTATGGACTAGCGGACTACAATGAGCAGTTCTTC. The rearrangement links TRBV10-2 to TRBJ2-1; 10 positions match TRBD2. CDR3 length: 15 residues. The germline gives CDR1 WSHSY, CDR2 SAAADI. The trim removed 6 bases at V and 3 bases at J, leaving 5 bases unmatched.

This clonotype is categorized as medium-sized (0.01 to 0.1%). This chain joins TRBV28 and TRBJ1-1; D is possibly TRBD1 (6 bases). Trimming stripped 4 bases from V and 0 bases from J, with 9 bases between. Germline V lookup: CDR1 MDHEN, CDR2 SYDVKM. The CDR3 runs to 14 residues. CDR3 amino acids: CASSSGDLNTEAFF. The CDR3 DNA is TGTGCCAGCAGTTCAGGGGATTTGAACACTGAAGCTTTCTTT.

This clonotype was seen repeatedly, ten times or more. V and J are TRBV5-4 and TRBJ2-7; 8 bases align to TRBD1. Per germline, CDR1 SGHNT and CDR2 YYREEE (reference sequence). V lost 0 bases, J lost 3 bases, and 5 bases stayed unmatched. The CDR3 has 15 amino acids. The chain's CDR3 is CASSLGTGIYYEQYF. The CDR3 DNA is TGTGCCAGCAGCTTGGGGACAGGGATTTACTACGAGCAGTACTTC.

This clonotype was detected ten times or more. The chain combines TRBV5-1 with TRBJ1-4; 8 bases match TRBD1. J lost 1 base, V lost 4 bases, and 3 bases had no gene match. In germline, CDR1 is SGHRS, CDR2 YFSETQ. The CDR3 spans 15 residues. The CDR3 coding sequence is TGCGCCAGCAGCGGGGGGACAGGAACTAATGAAAAACTGTTTTTT. Encoded protein: CASSGGTGTNEKLFF.

This clonotype is classed as medium-sized. This chain links TRBV12-3 or TRBV12-4 with TRBJ2-1; 7 bases are a match to TRBD1. The CDR3 consists of 13 residues. J lost 5 bases, V lost 5 bases, and 3 bases had no gene match. The chain's CDR3 is CASSPGTDNEQFF. The CDR3 DNA follows: TGTGCCAGCAGTCCCGGGACAGACAATGAGCAGTTCTTC.